A single sample gave rise to the 12 T cell receptor beta chains below, sequenced in a study of blood T cell repertoires in COVID-19. The method was immunoSEQ multiplex PCR; TCRdb's version includes in-frame clones alone and lacks a portion of them. The table has approximately 160,000 clones, 80% seen once. What was sequenced was PBMCs or T cells enriched from blood (not recorded which). These receptors originate from a man between 35 and 55 years old who had recovered from COVID-19.

Worth noting for this clone: This sample also contains other DNA sequences that code for the same CDR3. The chain uses TRBV6-1 and TRBJ2-4; D is perhaps TRBD1 (6 bases). The CDR3 sequence is 13 residues long. Trimming took 3 bases from V and 6 from J, leaving 9 bases between them. Germline V gene lookup returns CDR1 MNHNS and CDR2 SASEGT. CDR3 region: CASSEVTGNIQYF. As DNA, the CDR3 is TGTGCCAGCAGTGAGGTGACAGGAAACATTCAGTACTTC.

The rearrangement uses TRBV7-9 and TRBJ2-7; 7 bases fit TRBD2. The germline V gene has CDR1 SEHNR and CDR2 FQNEAQ (reference sequence). With V trimmed by 5 bases and J by 3 bases, 10 bases remained unmatched. The CDR3 is 15 residues long. In DNA form, the CDR3 reads TGTGCCAGCAGCCCGTTGGGGGAGGGCTACTACGAGCAGTACTTC. Translated: CASSPLGEGYYEQYF. Drawing the rest from reference TRBV7-9 and TRBJ2-7, the complete variable domain is DTGVSQNPRHKITKRGQNVTFRCDPISEHNRLYWYRQTLGQGPEFLTYFQNEAQLEKSRLLSDRFSAERPKGSFSTLEIQRTEQGDSAMYLCASSPLGEGYYEQYFGPGTRLTVT.

The CDR3 nucleotides read TGTGCCAGCAGCCAAGACCGGGGTAGGGCTGGCTACACCTTC. Translated, it gives CASSQDRGRAGYTF. The chain employs TRBV3-1 (or the pseudogene TRBV3-2) and TRBJ1-2, with D uncertain. In germline, CDR1 is LGHDT, CDR2 YNNKEL (reference sequence). This CDR3 is built from 14 residues. The germline V and J ends were trimmed by 0 bases and 7 bases, with 12 bases remaining between them.

This clone was recorded at least ten times. The J gene is TRBJ1-1, the V gene TRBV30, with 9 nucleotides matching TRBD1. Germline V CDR1 and CDR2: GTSNPN, SVGIG (reference sequence). CDR3 length: 14 amino acids. V gave up 7 bases and J gave up 9 bases; unmatched junction bases: 15. CDR3 DNA sequence: TGTGCCTCGGGACAGGGTGGATTGAGGAAGCAAGCTTTCTTT. Translated, it gives CASGQGGLRKQAFF.

The J gene is TRBJ1-2, the V gene TRBV18; possibly TRBD1 for D (6 bases). Germline CDR1 is KGHSH and CDR2 is LQKENI. V lost 3 bases and J 8 bases, leaving 13 bases between the germline ends. The CDR3 has 13 residues. CDR3 coding DNA: TGTGCCAGCTCACCTGACAGGTTGCAGGGCTACACCTTC. Protein: CASSPDRLQGYTF. Full variable domain (outside the CDR3, taken from reference TRBV18 and TRBJ1-2): NAGVMQNPRHLVRRRGQEARLRCSPMKGHSHVYWYRQLPEEGLKFMVYLQKENIIDESGMPKERFSAEFPKEGPSILRIQQVVRGDSAAYFCASSPDRLQGYTFGSGTRLTVV.

J is TRBJ2-3 and V is TRBV7-2; TRBD2 aligns across 9 bases. The CDR3 sequence is 16 residues long. The trim removed 5 bases at V and 0 bases at J, leaving 6 bases unmatched. Germline CDR1 is SGHTA and CDR2 is FQGNSA. This chain's CDR3 is CASSAPGLASTDTQYF. CDR3 DNA sequence: TGTGCCAGCAGCGCGCCGGGACTAGCTAGCACAGATACGCAGTATTTT.

This CDR3 reads CASSDVGAKNIQYF. CDR3 nucleotides: TGTGCCAGCAGTGACGTCGGTGCCAAAAACATTCAGTACTTC. This chain connects TRBV25-1 to TRBJ2-4; D is unclear. The CDR3 has 14 residues. Germline V gene sequence: CDR1 MGHDK, CDR2 SYGVNS. V was pared by 3 bases and J by 1 base, with 7 bases between.

The rearrangement uses TRBV5-6 and TRBJ1-2, with D perhaps TRBD1 (5 bases). Trimming pared 0 bases from V and 7 bases from J, leaving 10 bases between. Germline V gene data show CDR1 as SGHDT and CDR2 as YYEEEE. The CDR3 is 13 amino acids. Here the CDR3 reads CASSLGVGAGYTF. The DNA of the CDR3 is TGTGCCAGCAGCTTGGGTGTTGGGGCTGGCTACACCTTC.

DNA of the CDR3: TGCGCCAGCAGGGCTCGCGGAGGGAACACTGAAGCTTTCTTT. Translated, it gives CASRARGGNTEAFF. The rearrangement joins TRBV5-1 to TRBJ1-1; D gene uncertain. The CDR3 runs 14 residues. Germline CDR1 is SGHRS and CDR2 is YFSETQ. The V gene lost 5 bases and the J gene lost 1 base, with 12 bases spanning the gap.

The J gene is TRBJ1-5, the V gene TRBV11-2; the match to TRBD1 covers 7 bases. After removal of 1 base from V and 4 bases from J, the junction contained 4 bases not matched to a gene. The CDR3 extends over 15 amino acids. From germline, CDR1 is SGHAT and CDR2 FQNNGV. CDR3 DNA: TGTGCCAGCAGCTTAGGGGGACAGAGAAATCAGCCCCAGCATTTT. It translates to CASSLGGQRNQPQHF.

The count of this clone is one. The J gene is TRBJ2-1, the V gene TRBV5-1; 7 nucleotides agree with TRBD1. The V and J ends lost 3 bases and 1 base, in that order; junction bases with no gene match: 7. CDR3 length: 16 residues. Germline V lookup: CDR1 SGHRS, CDR2 YFSETQ. CDR3 region: CASSSTGTVSYNEQFF. CDR3 bases: TGCGCCAGCAGCTCTACCGGGACAGTGTCCTACAATGAGCAGTTCTTC.

This clone was observed a few times. The rearrangement links TRBV7-8 to TRBJ2-3; 14 bases match TRBD2. The V segment lost 5 bases and the J segment 1 base; nucleotides outside the gene matches: 8. The CDR3 has 18 residues. Per the germline V gene, CDR1 is SGHVS and CDR2 is FQNEAQ. The CDR3 sequence: CASSPTSGGARGTDTQYF. CDR3 nucleotide sequence: TGTGCCAGCAGCCCGACTAGCGGGGGGGCCCGAGGCACAGATACGCAGTATTTT.